These T cell receptor beta chains were read from a single sample in a study of blood T cell repertoires in COVID-19. The method was immunoSEQ multiplex PCR; TCRdb's version includes in-frame clones alone and lacks a portion of them. Altogether fewer than 250,000 clones are present, around 82% being singletons, with the ten largest covering 2.5%. Sequencing was carried out using peripheral blood. These receptor sequences come from a woman in her thirties or forties with active or convalescent COVID-19. Both conserved end residues are part of each CDR3. D genes are given only for firm matches. A clone size is listed for some rows: how often the clone was seen (once, few, many), or a class if it is expanded.

clone_size	d_call	v_call	j_call	cdr3_length	cdr3_aa	cdr3_nt
.	.	TRBV3-1/TRBV3-2	TRBJ1-1	14	CASSQSRGDTEAFF	TGTGCCAGCAGCCAAAGCAGGGGAGACACTGAAGCTTTCTTT
.	.	TRBV5-1	TRBJ2-4	15	CASSLELGEKNIQYF	TGCGCCAGCAGCTTGGAGTTAGGGGAAAAAAACATTCAGTACTTC
.	TRBD1	TRBV3-1/TRBV3-2	TRBJ1-1	19	CASSPGGTFIPTVKTEAFF	TGTGCCAGCAGCCCAGGGGGGACATTTATTCCCACTGTTAAGACTGAAGCTTTCTTT
.	TRBD1	TRBV19	TRBJ1-5	18	CASTRAGTGSYSNQPQHF	TGTGCCAGTACCCGAGCTGGGACAGGGTCTTATAGCAATCAGCCCCAGCATTTT
.	.	TRBV24-1	TRBJ1-2	16	CATSDNRDSRGYGYTF	TGTGCCACCAGTGACAACCGGGACTCTCGGGGCTATGGCTACACCTTC
.	.	TRBV2	TRBJ1-4	14	CASNRAATNEKLFF	TGTGCCAGCAATCGCGCGGCAACTAATGAAAAACTGTTTTTT
few	TRBD1	TRBV27	TRBJ1-5	14	CASRGTGGYQPQHF	TGTGCCAGCAGGGGGACAGGGGGGTATCAGCCCCAGCATTTT
.	.	TRBV29-1	TRBJ1-1	9	CSVELGGDF	TGCAGCGTTGAGTTAGGGGGGGACTTT
few	TRBD1	TRBV19	TRBJ1-4	14	CASSRTGYNEKLFF	TGTGCCAGTAGTCGGACAGGGTATAATGAAAAACTGTTTTTT
once	.	TRBV4-1	TRBJ1-5	16	CASSQGSQVGNQPQHF	TGCGCCAGCAGCCAGGGCAGTCAGGTAGGCAATCAGCCCCAGCATTTT
.	.	TRBV7-9	TRBJ1-1	13	CASSPSWNTEAFF	TGTGCCAGCAGCCCGAGCTGGAACACTGAAGCTTTCTTT
.	.	TRBV2	TRBJ1-1	11	CARGSATEAFF	TGTGCCAGAGGGAGTGCCACTGAAGCTTTCTTT
.	.	TRBV6-5	TRBJ2-3	14	CATMPSGGTDTQYF	TGTGCCACCATGCCCTCAGGGGGCACAGATACGCAGTATTTT
.	TRBD2	TRBV18	TRBJ2-5	17	CASSSGTSGGARETQYF	TGTGCCAGCTCGTCCGGGACTAGCGGGGGGGCCCGAGAGACCCAGTACTTC
.	.	TRBV7-8	TRBJ1-5	15	CASSYAGDSNQPQHF	TGTGCCAGCAGTTACGCCGGGGATAGCAATCAGCCCCAGCATTTT
.	.	TRBV7-3	TRBJ1-1	13	CASSLSSLTEAFF	TGTGCCAGCAGCTTAAGTAGTTTGACTGAAGCTTTCTTT
.	.	TRBV30	TRBJ1-2	11	CAWRSNYGYTF	TGTGCCTGGAGGAGTAACTATGGCTACACCTTC
.	TRBD1	TRBV7-8	TRBJ1-2	14	CASSLGQGGYGYTF	TGTGCCAGCAGCTTAGGACAGGGGGGGTATGGCTACACCTTC
.	.	TRBV28	TRBJ1-2	15	CASRLGGGNNYGYTF	TGTGCCAGCAGGCTTGGGGGGGGAAACAACTATGGCTACACCTTC
.	.	TRBV23-1	TRBJ1-4	18	CASSQSPKRQAFNEKLFF	TGCGCCAGCAGTCAATCCCCCAAAAGACAGGCCTTTAATGAAAAACTGTTTTTT
few	.	TRBV30	TRBJ2-7	14	CAWSVTGRAYEQYF	TGTGCCTGGAGTGTAACAGGGAGAGCCTACGAGCAGTACTTC
.	TRBD2	TRBV7-2	TRBJ2-2	17	CASSLGPSGSGTGELFF	TGTGCCAGCAGCTTAGGCCCTAGCGGGAGTGGTACCGGGGAGCTGTTTTTT
once	TRBD2	TRBV6-5	TRBJ2-3	16	CASSYSIAGFTDTQYF	TGTGCCAGCAGTTACTCGATAGCGGGGTTCACAGATACGCAGTATTTT
.	.	TRBV2	TRBJ2-5	15	CASRKGKGGEETQYF	TGTGCCAGCCGCAAGGGAAAGGGGGGGGAAGAGACCCAGTACTTC